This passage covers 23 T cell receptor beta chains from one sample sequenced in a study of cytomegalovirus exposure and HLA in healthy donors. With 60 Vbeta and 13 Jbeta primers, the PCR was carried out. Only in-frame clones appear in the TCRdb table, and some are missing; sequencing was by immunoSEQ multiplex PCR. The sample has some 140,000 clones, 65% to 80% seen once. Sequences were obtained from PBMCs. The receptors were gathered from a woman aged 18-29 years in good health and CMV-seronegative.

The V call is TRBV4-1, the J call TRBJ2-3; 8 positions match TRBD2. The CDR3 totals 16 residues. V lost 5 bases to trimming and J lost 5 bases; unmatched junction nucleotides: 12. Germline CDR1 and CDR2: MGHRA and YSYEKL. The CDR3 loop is CASSRSLTSAQDTQYF. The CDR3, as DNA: TGCGCCAGCAGCAGATCCTTGACTAGCGCCCAAGATACGCAGTATTTT.

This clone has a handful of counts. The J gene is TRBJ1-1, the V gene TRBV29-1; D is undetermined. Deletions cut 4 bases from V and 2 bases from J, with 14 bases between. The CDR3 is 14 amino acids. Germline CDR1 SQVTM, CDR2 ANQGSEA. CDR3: CSVVGLGPNTEAFF. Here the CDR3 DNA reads TGCAGCGTTGTAGGTCTAGGTCCCAACACTGAAGCTTTCTTT.

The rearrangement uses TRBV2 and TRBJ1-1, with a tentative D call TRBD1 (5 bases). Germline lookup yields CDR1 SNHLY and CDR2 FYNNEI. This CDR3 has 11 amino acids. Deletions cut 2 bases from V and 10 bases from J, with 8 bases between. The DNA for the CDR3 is TGTGCCAGCAGTGAACAGGGAGGAGCTTTCTTT. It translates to CASSEQGGAFF.

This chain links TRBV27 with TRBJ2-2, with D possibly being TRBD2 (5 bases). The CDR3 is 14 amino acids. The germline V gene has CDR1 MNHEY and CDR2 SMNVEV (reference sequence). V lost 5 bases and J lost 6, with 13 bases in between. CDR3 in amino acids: CASSLRGLAGELFF. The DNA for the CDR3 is TGTGCCAGCAGTCTACGAGGACTTGCCGGGGAGCTGTTTTTT.

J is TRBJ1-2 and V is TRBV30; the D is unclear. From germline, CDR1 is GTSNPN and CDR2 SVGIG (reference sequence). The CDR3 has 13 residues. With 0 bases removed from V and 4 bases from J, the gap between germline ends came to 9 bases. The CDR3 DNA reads TGTGCCTGGAGTGTATCGGGGATCTATGGCTACACCTTC. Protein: CAWSVSGIYGYTF.

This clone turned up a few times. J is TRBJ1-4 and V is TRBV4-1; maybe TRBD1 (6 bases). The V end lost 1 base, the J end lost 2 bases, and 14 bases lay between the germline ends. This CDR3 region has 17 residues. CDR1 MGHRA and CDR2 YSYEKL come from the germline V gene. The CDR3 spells CASSQVRGAVTNEKLFF. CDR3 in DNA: TGCGCCAGCAGCCAAGTGCGGGGGGCCGTCACTAATGAAAAACTGTTTTTT.

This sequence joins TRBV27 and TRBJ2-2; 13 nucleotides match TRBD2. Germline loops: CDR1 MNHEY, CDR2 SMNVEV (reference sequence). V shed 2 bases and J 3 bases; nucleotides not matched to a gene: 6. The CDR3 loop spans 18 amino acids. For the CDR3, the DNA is TGTGCCAGCAGTTTAAAACCGGGACTAGCGGGGTACACCGGGGAGCTGTTTTTT. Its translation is CASSLKPGLAGYTGELFF.

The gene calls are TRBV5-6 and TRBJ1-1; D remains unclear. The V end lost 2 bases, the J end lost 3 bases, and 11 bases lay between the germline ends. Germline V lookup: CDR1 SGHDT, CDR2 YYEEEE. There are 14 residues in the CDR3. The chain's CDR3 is CASSLTIKDTEAFF. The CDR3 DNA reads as TGTGCCAGCAGCTTAACTATTAAGGACACTGAAGCTTTCTTT.

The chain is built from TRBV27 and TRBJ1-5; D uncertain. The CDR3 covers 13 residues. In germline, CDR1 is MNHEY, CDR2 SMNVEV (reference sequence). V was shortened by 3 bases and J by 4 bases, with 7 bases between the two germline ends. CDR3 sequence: CASSFGKNQPQHF. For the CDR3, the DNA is TGTGCCAGCAGTTTTGGCAAAAATCAGCCCCAGCATTTT.

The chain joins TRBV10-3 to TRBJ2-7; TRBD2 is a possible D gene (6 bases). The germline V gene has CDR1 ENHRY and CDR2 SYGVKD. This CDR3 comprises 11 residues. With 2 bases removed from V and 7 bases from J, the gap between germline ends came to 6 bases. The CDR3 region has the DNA TGTGCCATCAGTGAGGGGGGGGAGCAGTACTTC. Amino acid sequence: CAISEGGEQYF.

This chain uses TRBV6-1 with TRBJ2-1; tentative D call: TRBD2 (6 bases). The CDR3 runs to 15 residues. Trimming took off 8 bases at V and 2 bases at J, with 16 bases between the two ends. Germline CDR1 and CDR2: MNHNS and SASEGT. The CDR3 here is CASSPLATAYNEQFF. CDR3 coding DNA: TGTGCCAGCTCACCTCTAGCGACGGCCTACAATGAGCAGTTCTTC.

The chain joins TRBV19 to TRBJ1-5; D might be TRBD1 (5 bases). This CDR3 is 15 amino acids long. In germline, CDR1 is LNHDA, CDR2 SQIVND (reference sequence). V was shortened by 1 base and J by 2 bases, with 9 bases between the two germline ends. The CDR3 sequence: CASSIVGGGNQPQHF. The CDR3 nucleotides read TGTGCCAGTAGTATAGTTGGGGGGGGCAATCAGCCCCAGCATTTT. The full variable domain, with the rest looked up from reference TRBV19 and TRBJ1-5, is DGGITQSPKYLFRKEGQNVTLSCEQNLNHDAMYWYRQDPGQGLRLIYYSQIVNDFQKGDIAEGYSVSREKKESFPLTVTSAQKNPTAFYLCASSIVGGGNQPQHFGDGTRLSIL.

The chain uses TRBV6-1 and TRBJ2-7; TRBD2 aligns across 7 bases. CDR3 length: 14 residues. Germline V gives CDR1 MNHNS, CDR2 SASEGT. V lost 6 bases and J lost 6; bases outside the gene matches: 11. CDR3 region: CASRGGKVEGEQYF. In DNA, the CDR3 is TGTGCCAGCAGGGGGGGGAAGGTAGAAGGCGAGCAGTACTTC.

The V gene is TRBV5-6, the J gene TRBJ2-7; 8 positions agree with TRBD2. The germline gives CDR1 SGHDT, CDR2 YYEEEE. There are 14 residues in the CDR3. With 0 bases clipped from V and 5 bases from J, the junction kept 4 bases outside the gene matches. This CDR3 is CASSLGLAIHEQYF. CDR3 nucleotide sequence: TGTGCCAGCAGCTTGGGACTAGCGATCCACGAGCAGTACTTC.

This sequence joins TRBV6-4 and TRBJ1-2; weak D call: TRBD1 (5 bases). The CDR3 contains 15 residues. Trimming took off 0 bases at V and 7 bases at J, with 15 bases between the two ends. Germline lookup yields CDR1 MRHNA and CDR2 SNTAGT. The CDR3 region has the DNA TGTGCCAGCAGTGACTCCGTCGGGGGGGAGGGTGGCTACACCTTC. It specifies CASSDSVGGEGGYTF.

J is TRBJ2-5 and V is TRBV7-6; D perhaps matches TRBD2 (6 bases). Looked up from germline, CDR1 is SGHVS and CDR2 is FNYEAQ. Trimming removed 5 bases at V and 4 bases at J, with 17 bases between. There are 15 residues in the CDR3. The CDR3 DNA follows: TGTGCCAGCAGCCTCCTCGCGGGGCGGGGAGAGACCCAGTACTTC. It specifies CASSLLAGRGETQYF.

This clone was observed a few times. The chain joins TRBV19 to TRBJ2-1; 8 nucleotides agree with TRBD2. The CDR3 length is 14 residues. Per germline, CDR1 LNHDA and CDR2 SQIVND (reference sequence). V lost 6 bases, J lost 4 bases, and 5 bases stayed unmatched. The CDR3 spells CASSGRGLYNEQFF. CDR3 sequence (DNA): TGTGCCAGTAGCGGGAGGGGTCTGTACAATGAGCAGTTCTTC. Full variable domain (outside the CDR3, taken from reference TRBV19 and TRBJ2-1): DGGITQSPKYLFRKEGQNVTLSCEQNLNHDAMYWYRQDPGQGLRLIYYSQIVNDFQKGDIAEGYSVSREKKESFPLTVTSAQKNPTAFYLCASSGRGLYNEQFFGPGTRLTVL.

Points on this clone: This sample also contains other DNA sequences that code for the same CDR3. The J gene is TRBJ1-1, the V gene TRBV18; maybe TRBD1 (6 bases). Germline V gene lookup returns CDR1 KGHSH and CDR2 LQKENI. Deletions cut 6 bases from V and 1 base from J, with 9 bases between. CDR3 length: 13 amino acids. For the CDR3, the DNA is TGTGCCAGCTCCCCGACAGGGAACACTGAAGCTTTCTTT. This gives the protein CASSPTGNTEAFF.

This CDR3 is CASSLGLATDTQYF. CDR3 DNA sequence: TGTGCCAGCAGCTTAGGACTAGCCACAGATACGCAGTATTTT. This chain joins TRBV7-7 and TRBJ2-3; 7 nucleotides align to TRBD2. This CDR3 is built from 14 residues. Unmatched junction bases numbered 0, after V lost 1 base and J lost 2 bases. Looked up from germline, CDR1 is SSHAT and CDR2 is FNYEAQ (reference sequence).

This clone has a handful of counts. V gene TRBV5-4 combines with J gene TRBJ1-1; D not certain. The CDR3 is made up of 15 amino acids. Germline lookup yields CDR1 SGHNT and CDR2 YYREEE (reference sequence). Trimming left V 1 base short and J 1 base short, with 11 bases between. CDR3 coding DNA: TGTGCCAGCAGCTTGACCCCCCGGGGGAACACTGAAGCTTTCTTT. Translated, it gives CASSLTPRGNTEAFF.

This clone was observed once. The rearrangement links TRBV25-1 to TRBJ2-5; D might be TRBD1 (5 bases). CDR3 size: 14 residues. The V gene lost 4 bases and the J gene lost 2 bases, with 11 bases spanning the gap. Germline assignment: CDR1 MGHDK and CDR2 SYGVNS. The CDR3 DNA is TGTGCCAGCAGTGGGCGGACATTACAAGAGACCCAGTACTTC. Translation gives CASSGRTLQETQYF.

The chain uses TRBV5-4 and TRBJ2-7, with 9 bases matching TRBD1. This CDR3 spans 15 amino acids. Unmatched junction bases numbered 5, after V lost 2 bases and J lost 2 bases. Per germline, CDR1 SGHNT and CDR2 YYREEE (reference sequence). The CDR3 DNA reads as TGTGCCAGCAGCTTATCCGGGACAGGGCCCTACGAGCAGTACTTC. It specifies CASSLSGTGPYEQYF.

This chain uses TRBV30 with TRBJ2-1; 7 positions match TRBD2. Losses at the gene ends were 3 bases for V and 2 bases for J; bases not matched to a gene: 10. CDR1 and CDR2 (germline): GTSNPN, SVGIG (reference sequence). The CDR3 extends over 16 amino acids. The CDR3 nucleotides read TGTGCCTGGAGCGACATAAAGCGGGGCACCTACAATGAGCAGTTCTTC. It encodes CAWSDIKRGTYNEQFF.